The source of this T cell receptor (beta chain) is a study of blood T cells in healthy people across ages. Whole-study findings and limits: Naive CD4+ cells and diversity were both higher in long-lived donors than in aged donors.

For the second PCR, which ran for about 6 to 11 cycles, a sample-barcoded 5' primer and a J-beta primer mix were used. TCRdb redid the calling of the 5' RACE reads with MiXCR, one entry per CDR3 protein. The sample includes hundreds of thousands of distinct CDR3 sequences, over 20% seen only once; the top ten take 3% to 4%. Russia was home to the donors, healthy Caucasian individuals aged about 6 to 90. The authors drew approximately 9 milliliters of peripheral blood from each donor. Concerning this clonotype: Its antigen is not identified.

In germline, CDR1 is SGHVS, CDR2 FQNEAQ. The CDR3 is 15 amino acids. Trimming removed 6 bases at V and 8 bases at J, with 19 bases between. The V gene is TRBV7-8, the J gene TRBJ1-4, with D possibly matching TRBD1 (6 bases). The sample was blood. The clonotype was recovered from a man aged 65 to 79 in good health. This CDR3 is CASSTEWGQGEKLFF. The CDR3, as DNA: TGTGCCAGCAGTACCGAATGGGGGCAAGGGGAAAAACTGTTTTTT.